Listed here are 5 T cell receptor beta chains from one sample, sequenced in a study of cytotoxic CD8 clonotypes in ibrutinib-treated CLL. Sequencing was performed with immunoSEQ multiplex PCR; in TCRdb, only in-frame clones are kept and a portion is missing. The data show some 140,000 clones, with 84% seen just once and less than 4% held by the top ten. The sequencing here drew on PBMCs, taken after 24 months of ibrutinib treatment. These receptors were collected from a human donor with chronic lymphocytic leukemia.

The chain links TRBV7-8 to TRBJ2-4, with D perhaps given as TRBD1 or TRBD2 (5 bases each). V lost 4 bases, J lost 4 bases, and 17 bases lay in between. Germline CDR1 reads SGHVS; CDR2 reads FQNEAQ. CDR3 size: 16 residues. In DNA, the CDR3 is TGTGCCAGCAGCTCGCCGCCCGGGGCCCGAAAAAACATTCAGTACTTC. Its protein is CASSSPPGARKNIQYF. The variable domain in full, completed from reference TRBV7-8 and TRBJ2-4, reads GAGVSQSPRYKVAKRGQDVALRCDPISGHVSLFWYQQALGQGPEFLTYFQNEAQLDKSGLPSDRFFAERPEGSVSTLKIQRTQQEDSAVYLCASSSPPGARKNIQYFGAGTRLSVL.

V gene TRBV7-9 combines with J gene TRBJ1-2; TRBD1 is a possible D gene (6 bases). Germline values: CDR1 SEHNR, CDR2 FQNEAQ (reference sequence). The CDR3 contains 17 residues. V lost 4 bases and J 0 bases, leaving 18 bases between the germline ends. This CDR3 reads CASSSILRQDANYGYTF. CDR3 nucleotides: TGTGCCAGCAGCTCAATCCTACGACAGGACGCTAACTATGGCTACACCTTC.

The chain links TRBV6-5 to TRBJ2-7, with D possibly TRBD1 on 5 matching bases. CDR3 length: 13 amino acids. The germline gives CDR1 MNHEY, CDR2 SVGAGI. V was shortened by 2 bases and J by 3 bases, with 8 bases between the two germline ends. CDR3 residues: CASSYTDNYEQYF. In DNA, the CDR3 is TGTGCCAGCAGTTACACGGACAACTACGAGCAGTACTTC.

The chain joins TRBV5-6 to TRBJ1-5; 7 nucleotides match TRBD1. Losses at the gene ends were 2 bases for V and 5 bases for J; bases not matched to a gene: 1. The CDR3 length is 13 residues. CDR1 and CDR2 from the germline V gene are SGHDT and YYEEEE. This chain's CDR3 is CASSFDRDQPQHF. The CDR3 DNA reads TGTGCCAGCAGCTTCGACAGGGATCAGCCCCAGCATTTT.

This rearrangement joins TRBV28 to TRBJ1-5; D is ambiguous. Germline V gene data show CDR1 as MDHEN and CDR2 as SYDVKM. The CDR3 contains 16 residues. Trimming took off 2 bases at V and 5 bases at J, with 16 bases between the two ends. CDR3 in amino acids: CASSLHFLGGYQPQHF. CDR3 DNA sequence: TGTGCCAGCAGTTTACACTTTTTAGGAGGGTATCAGCCCCAGCATTTT.